The present T cell receptor beta chain was sequenced within a study of T cell responses to AZD1222 COVID-19 vaccine. Study results and caveats: The study found Spike-specific TCR breadth and depth rose after two AZD1222 doses.

The assay was immunoSEQ multiplex PCR, and TCRdb's table has in-frame clones only and misses some. The data hold some 150,000 clones, with 70% to 90% observed a single time. Comment on this clone: Its antigen remains unidentified.

The sequencing used peripheral blood, collected on day 0 of AZD1222 vaccination. This receptor was taken from an adult in good health.

The CDR3 sequence: CASSQDRVLGELFF. The CDR3, as DNA: TGTGCCAGCAGCCAGGACAGGGTATTAGGGGAGCTGTTTTTT. The chain carries TRBV5-5 and TRBJ2-2; 8 bases are a match to TRBD1. The CDR3 is made up of 14 amino acids. CDR1 and CDR2 (germline): SGHKS, YYEKEE (reference sequence). Losses at the gene ends were 4 bases for V and 8 bases for J; bases not matched to a gene: 7.